Reported below is one T cell receptor (beta chain). Its antigen remains unidentified. cDNA libraries for TCR alpha and TCR beta, carrying sample barcodes and UMIs, came from 5'RACE with constant-segment primers. TCRdb processed the 5' RACE reads anew with MiXCR; each CDR3 protein has one entry. The table shows almost 550,000 distinct CDR3 sequences, with over 20% occurring only once. This CDR3 has 17 amino acids. V dropped 0 bases and J dropped 4; count of bases not matched to a gene: 2. CDR1 MNHEY and CDR2 SVGAGI come from the germline V gene. This sample is part of a study of T-cell memory formation after mild COVID-19. Study as a whole: TCR clusters mostly belonged to single donors.

Study-wide points: For contracting clones, CD4+ ones sat mainly in CM and EM, CD8+ in EMRA. Clones that shrank (day 15 to 85) were balanced CD4/CD8, whereas later expanders leaned CD4+.

Sequenced input: PBMCs or a T cell subset sorted from them (not recorded which). V is TRBV6-5 and J is TRBJ2-2; 13 bases are a match to TRBD2. This sequence was found in an adult woman who had mild COVID-19 (a few samples of this study predate the infection). Cell type and time point are not known. The CDR3 region has the DNA TGTGCCAGCAGTTACTCGGGACTAGCGGGGTTCACCGGGGAGCTGTTTTTT. The encoded protein is CASSYSGLAGFTGELFF.